Each of the 5 T cell receptor beta chains below was sequenced from the same sample in a study of vaccination effects on CD4 cells after COVID-19. These receptors have no known antigen. Following 10 days of culture, CD4+ T cells were isolated. Here immunoSEQ multiplex PCR was the method, and the copy in TCRdb shows in-frame clones only, minus some. The sample holds about 64,000 clones, about two thirds seen once. The starting material was CD4+ T cells from PBMCs cultured without peptide, obtained before COVID-19 vaccination. Every receptor here comes from a human donor who had a prior SARS-CoV-2 infection.

V and J are TRBV11-2 and TRBJ1-2; D is possibly TRBD1 (6 bases). V dropped 1 base and J dropped 2 bases, with 11 bases sitting between them. The germline V gene encodes CDR1 SGHAT and CDR2 FQNNGV. The length of the CDR3 is 15 residues. CDR3 sequence (DNA): TGTGCCAGCAGCTTAGGGGGGGGGACAAACTATGGCTACACCTTC. This translates into CASSLGGGTNYGYTF.

This clone has just a few counts. V and J are TRBV20-1 and TRBJ1-2; 7 bases match TRBD1. CDR1 and CDR2 (germline): DFQATT, SNEGSKA (reference sequence). The length of the CDR3 is 11 residues. Unmatched junction bases numbered 10, after V lost 6 bases and J lost 12 bases. In nucleotides, the CDR3 is TGCAGTGCCCAGCACAGGGGCCTGGACACCTTC. Protein: CSAQHRGLDTF.

This chain connects TRBV6-5 to TRBJ1-4; 7 bases match TRBD1. J lost 4 bases, V lost 8 bases, and 7 bases had no gene match. This CDR3 has 14 residues. Germline V gene data show CDR1 as MNHEY and CDR2 as SVGAGI. The CDR3 DNA is TGTGCCAGCGACAGGACAGGTTTTAATGAAAAACTGTTTTTT. Amino acids: CASDRTGFNEKLFF.

CDR3 sequence reads: CASSPSAGRSNQPQHF. The CDR3 nucleotides are TGTGCCAGCTCACCATCTGCAGGGAGAAGCAATCAGCCCCAGCATTTT. J is TRBJ1-5 and V is TRBV18, with D possibly TRBD1 on 5 matching bases. Trimming pared 2 bases from V and 1 base from J, leaving 12 bases between. Germline V gene sequence: CDR1 KGHSH, CDR2 LQKENI. This CDR3 spans 16 amino acids.

The chain carries TRBV11-2 and TRBJ2-5; 8 bases map to TRBD1. V lost 4 bases to trimming and J lost 5 bases; unmatched junction nucleotides: 9. The germline V gene has CDR1 SGHAT and CDR2 FQNNGV. The CDR3 totals 15 residues. The CDR3 DNA sequence: TGTGCCAGCAGCTGGCAGGGGGCGCGGCGGGAGACCCAGTACTTC. This encodes CASSWQGARRETQYF. The entire variable domain, with the rest obtained from reference TRBV11-2 and TRBJ2-5, is as follows: EAGVAQSPRYKIIEKRQSVAFWCNPISGHATLYWYQQILGQGPKLLIQFQNNGVVDDSQLPKDRFSAERLKGVDSTLKIQPAKLEDSAVYLCASSWQGARRETQYFGPGTRLLVL.